The rows below give T cell receptor beta chains drawn from one sample of a study of T cells in Graves' hyperthyroidism and ophthalmopathy. TCRdb re-called the multiplex PCR reads through MiXCR, storing one row per CDR3 protein. The sample includes approximately 380,000 distinct CDR3 sequences, under 20% of them seen just once. What was sequenced was blood. Receptors were obtained from a man aged 18 to 30 with Graves' ophthalmopathy. Both conserved end residues are trimmed from each CDR3. Size is stated for part of the rows, as once, few or many counts, or as a class when the clone is expanded.

cdr3_aa: ASSKGLAGLQETQY
clone_size: -
v_call: TRBV9

cdr3_aa: ASSLERGREETQY
clone_size: -
v_call: TRBV7-9

cdr3_aa: ASSLQRGGSTDTQY
clone_size: -
v_call: TRBV3-1

cdr3_aa: SVDSSYNEQF
clone_size: many
v_call: TRBV29-1

cdr3_aa: ASSLAGFPNTGELF
clone_size: -
v_call: TRBV7-6

cdr3_aa: ASSDLGQGPYEQY
clone_size: few
v_call: TRBV3-1

cdr3_aa: ASSLGPRERETQY
clone_size: many
v_call: TRBV5-5

cdr3_aa: TSSPTSGALKQF
clone_size: -
v_call: TRBV7-3

cdr3_aa: ASSWGGGRLSEQY
clone_size: -
v_call: TRBV6-1

cdr3_aa: SATPRGGRNQPQH
clone_size: many
v_call: TRBV20-1

cdr3_aa: ASSQEGQGTDTQY
clone_size: -
v_call: TRBV11-3

cdr3_aa: ATSDGLSPGEKLF
clone_size: few
v_call: TRBV24-1

cdr3_aa: ASSSDRGPNEQF
clone_size: -
v_call: TRBV28

cdr3_aa: ASSLVSRTSGGRYEQY
clone_size: -
v_call: TRBV13

cdr3_aa: ASSSGTDRRWTQY
clone_size: many
v_call: TRBV5-8

cdr3_aa: ASSPPGQLHYGYT
clone_size: many
v_call: TRBV7-9

cdr3_aa: ASTDRVDGYT
clone_size: few
v_call: TRBV13

cdr3_aa: SASYLEEKLF
clone_size: -
v_call: TRBV20-1

cdr3_aa: ASSFTVTKGWDNTEAF
clone_size: -
v_call: TRBV28

cdr3_aa: SARAPGSGNTIY
clone_size: many
v_call: TRBV20-1

cdr3_aa: ASSLSNRGQITGELF
clone_size: many
v_call: TRBV13

cdr3_aa: ASSILAGGNYNEQF
clone_size: -
v_call: TRBV5-1

cdr3_aa: ASISSDRGDYGYT
clone_size: many
v_call: TRBV28

cdr3_aa: ASSLAGRGEETQY
clone_size: many
v_call: TRBV11-1

cdr3_aa: ASSPPPGTENEQF
clone_size: -
v_call: TRBV18

cdr3_aa: ASRDGTGVSGYT
clone_size: many
v_call: TRBV13

cdr3_aa: ASSLGWTDYGYT
clone_size: -
v_call: TRBV5-6

cdr3_aa: SAPKTTETQY
clone_size: many
v_call: TRBV20-1

cdr3_aa: ASSPSRGLSTDTQY
clone_size: -
v_call: TRBV9

cdr3_aa: ASSPLGRNTEAF
clone_size: many
v_call: TRBV3-1

cdr3_aa: ASSPHSATNEKLF
clone_size: many
v_call: TRBV9

cdr3_aa: ASSLVGTAGSPLH
clone_size: many
v_call: TRBV28

cdr3_aa: ASSYSRDRVGGNYGYT
clone_size: -
v_call: TRBV6-2/TRBV6-3

cdr3_aa: SARDPGFNGYT
clone_size: many
v_call: TRBV20-1

cdr3_aa: ASSFWGDDTDTQY
clone_size: few
v_call: TRBV5-1

cdr3_aa: ASSYGQGGNQPQH
clone_size: many
v_call: TRBV6-2/TRBV6-3

cdr3_aa: ASSRITTTDTQY
clone_size: -
v_call: TRBV4-2

cdr3_aa: ASSTGRGRNEQF
clone_size: -
v_call: TRBV10-1

cdr3_aa: ASSVGDTIDSYEQY
clone_size: -
v_call: TRBV9

cdr3_aa: ASSLTAGGRTGELF
clone_size: many
v_call: TRBV7-6

cdr3_aa: ASRDPGTGNTGELF
clone_size: -
v_call: TRBV2

cdr3_aa: ASSGQLAGSTDTQY
clone_size: -
v_call: TRBV11-2